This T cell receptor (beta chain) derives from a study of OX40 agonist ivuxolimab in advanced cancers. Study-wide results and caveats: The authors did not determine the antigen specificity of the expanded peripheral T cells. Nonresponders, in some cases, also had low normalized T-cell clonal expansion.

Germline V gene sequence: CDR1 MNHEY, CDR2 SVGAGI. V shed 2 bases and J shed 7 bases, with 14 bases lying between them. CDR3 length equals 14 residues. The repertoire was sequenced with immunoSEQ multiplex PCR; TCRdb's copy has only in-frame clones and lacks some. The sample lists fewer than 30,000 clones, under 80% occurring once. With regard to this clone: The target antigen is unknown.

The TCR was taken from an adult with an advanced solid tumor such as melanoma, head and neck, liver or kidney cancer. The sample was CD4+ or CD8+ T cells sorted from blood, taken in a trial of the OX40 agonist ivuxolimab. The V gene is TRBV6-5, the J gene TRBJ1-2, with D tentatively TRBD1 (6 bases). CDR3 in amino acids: CASSYPGGGSGYTF. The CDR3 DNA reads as TGTGCCAGCAGTTACCCGGGGGGCGGTAGTGGCTACACCTTC.